Following are 10 T cell receptor beta chains from one sample sequenced in a study of blood T cell repertoires in COVID-19. The assay was immunoSEQ multiplex PCR, and TCRdb's table has in-frame clones only and misses some. This table has a few hundred thousand clones, around 90% appearing once. Sequencing was carried out using peripheral blood. The receptor set was obtained from a man aged 35-49 years with acute or convalescent COVID-19.

The chain carries TRBV15 and TRBJ2-1; 8 positions agree with TRBD2. The CDR3 loop spans 14 amino acids. After removal of 1 base from V and 9 bases from J, the junction contained 5 bases not matched to a gene. Germline V gives CDR1 LNHNV, CDR2 YYDKDF (reference sequence). As DNA, the CDR3 is TGTGCCACCAGCAGAGCGGGAGGGCCACTTGAGCAGTTCTTC. Amino acids: CATSRAGGPLEQFF.

This chain uses TRBV27 with TRBJ2-1; tentatively, D is TRBD1 (5 bases). The germline V gene encodes CDR1 MNHEY and CDR2 SMNVEV (reference sequence). CDR3 length: 14 amino acids. Trimming shortened V by 7 bases and J by 6 bases, and 16 bases separated the two germline ends. In DNA, the CDR3 is TGTGCCAGCATGGGGCAGCCCGGCCCCAATGAGCAGTTCTTC. Translation: CASMGQPGPNEQFF.

The V and J genes are TRBV5-5 and TRBJ1-2; 12 bases fit TRBD1. J gave up 0 bases and V 2 bases, and 8 bases lay outside the gene matches. CDR1 is SGHKS and CDR2 is YYEKEE in the germline V gene (reference sequence). This CDR3 region has 18 residues. The DNA of the CDR3 is TGTGCCAGCAGCTTAGCAGGGACAGGGGGCGAAGCTAACTATGGCTACACCTTC. Translation gives CASSLAGTGGEANYGYTF.

V and J are TRBV4-2 and TRBJ2-1; 12 bases align to TRBD2. V shed 0 bases and J 10 bases; nucleotides not matched to a gene: 7. The CDR3 loop spans 16 amino acids. Germline assignment: CDR1 LGHNA and CDR2 YNFKEQ. The CDR3: CASSQDPSGRAAEQFF. In nucleotides, the CDR3 is TGTGCCAGCAGCCAAGATCCTAGCGGGAGGGCCGCCGAGCAGTTCTTC.

The J gene is TRBJ2-1, the V gene TRBV7-3; the match to TRBD2 covers 10 bases. The germline gives CDR1 SGHTA, CDR2 FQGTGA. The trim removed 4 bases at V and 4 bases at J, leaving 4 bases unmatched. This CDR3 comprises 15 residues. For the CDR3, the DNA is TGTGCCAGCAGCTCAGCTAGCGGGGGTTACAATGAGCAGTTCTTC. Protein: CASSSASGGYNEQFF.

J is TRBJ2-7 and V is TRBV5-1, with D maybe TRBD1 (5 bases). The CDR3 has 13 amino acids. V was trimmed by 4 bases and J by 4 bases, leaving 12 bases between them. The germline V gene encodes CDR1 SGHRS and CDR2 YFSETQ. This CDR3 is CASSLRDRYEQYF. The CDR3 DNA reads TGCGCCAGCAGCCTCAGGGATAGGTACGAGCAGTACTTC. Based on the CDR3 plus reference TRBV5-1 and TRBJ2-7, the full variable domain is KAGVTQTPRYLIKTRGQQVTLSCSPISGHRSVSWYQQTPGQGLQFLFEYFSETQRNKGNFPGRFSGRQFSNSRSEMNVSTLELGDSALYLCASSLRDRYEQYFGPGTRLTVT.

The V call is TRBV19, the J call TRBJ2-7, with D possibly matching TRBD1 (5 bases). The germline V and J ends were trimmed by 6 bases and 6 bases, with 15 bases remaining between them. This CDR3 spans 13 amino acids. CDR1 is LNHDA, CDR2 SQIVND, per germline (reference sequence). CDR3 residues: CASRSRGASEQYF. In DNA form, the CDR3 reads TGTGCCAGTAGGTCTAGGGGCGCGTCCGAGCAGTACTTC.

The chain uses TRBV27 and TRBJ1-2; 7 bases line up with TRBD1. This CDR3 spans 14 amino acids. V lost 4 bases to trimming and J lost 5 bases; unmatched junction nucleotides: 7. Looked up from germline, CDR1 is MNHEY and CDR2 is SMNVEV (reference sequence). The CDR3 coding sequence is TGTGCCAGCAGTTCACCGGACAGGCCGTATGGCTACACCTTC. This sequence encodes CASSSPDRPYGYTF.

This chain connects TRBV11-3 to TRBJ1-1; 7 nucleotides agree with TRBD1. The CDR3 is made up of 14 amino acids. Germline loops: CDR1 SGHNT, CDR2 YENEEA. The V segment lost 8 bases and the J segment 1 base; nucleotides outside the gene matches: 7. CDR3 loop: CASPSRGANTEAFF. DNA of the CDR3: TGTGCCAGCCCCTCCAGGGGGGCGAACACTGAAGCTTTCTTT.

This sequence joins TRBV19 and TRBJ1-1; D possibly corresponds to TRBD1 (5 bases). This CDR3 spans 13 amino acids. The germline CDR1 and CDR2 sequences are LNHDA and SQIVND (reference sequence). Trimming took off 5 bases at V and 5 bases at J, with 12 bases between the two ends. DNA of the CDR3: TGTGCCAGTAGTCCCCGGACACTAACTGAAGCTTTCTTT. Its protein is CASSPRTLTEAFF.